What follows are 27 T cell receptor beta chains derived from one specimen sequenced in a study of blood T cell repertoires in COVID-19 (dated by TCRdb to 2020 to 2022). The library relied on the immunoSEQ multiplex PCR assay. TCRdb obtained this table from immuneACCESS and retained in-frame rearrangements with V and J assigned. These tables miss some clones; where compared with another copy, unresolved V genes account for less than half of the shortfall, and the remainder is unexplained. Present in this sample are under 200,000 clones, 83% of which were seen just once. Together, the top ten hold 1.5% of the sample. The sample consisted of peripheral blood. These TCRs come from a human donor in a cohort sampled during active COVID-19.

This chain's CDR3 is CASTRQGLLDEQYF. CDR3 nucleotide sequence: TGTGCCAGCACGCGACAGGGCCTTTTGGACGAGCAGTACTTC. The J gene is TRBJ2-7, the V gene TRBV27; 7 bases are shared with TRBD1. V trimming: 7 bases; J trimming: 5 bases; junction bases outside the gene matches: 11. The germline V gene has CDR1 MNHEY and CDR2 SMNVEV (reference sequence). This CDR3 has 14 amino acids.

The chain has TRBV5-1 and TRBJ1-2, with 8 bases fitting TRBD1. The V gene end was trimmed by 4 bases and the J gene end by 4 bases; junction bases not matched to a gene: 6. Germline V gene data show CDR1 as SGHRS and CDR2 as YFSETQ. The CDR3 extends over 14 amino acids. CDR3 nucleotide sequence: TGCGCCAGCAGCCTCGATACAGGGGGCTATGGCTACACCTTC. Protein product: CASSLDTGGYGYTF.

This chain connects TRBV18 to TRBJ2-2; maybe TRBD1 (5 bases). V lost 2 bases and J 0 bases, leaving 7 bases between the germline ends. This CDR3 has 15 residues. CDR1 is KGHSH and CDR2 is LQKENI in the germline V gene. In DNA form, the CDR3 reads TGTGCCAGCTCACCAGACAGTTCGAACACCGGGGAGCTGTTTTTT. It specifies CASSPDSSNTGELFF.

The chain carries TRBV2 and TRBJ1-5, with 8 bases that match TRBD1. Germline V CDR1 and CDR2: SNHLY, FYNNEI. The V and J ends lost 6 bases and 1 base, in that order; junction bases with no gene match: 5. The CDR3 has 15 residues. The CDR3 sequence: CASRTDRASNQPQHF. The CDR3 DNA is TGTGCCAGCAGGACGGACAGGGCCAGCAATCAGCCCCAGCATTTT.

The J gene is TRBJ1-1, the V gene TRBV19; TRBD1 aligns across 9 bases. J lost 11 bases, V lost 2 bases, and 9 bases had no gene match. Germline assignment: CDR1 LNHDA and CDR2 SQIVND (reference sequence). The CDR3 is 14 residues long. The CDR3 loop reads CASSIRQGVLEAFF. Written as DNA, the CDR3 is TGTGCCAGTAGTATACGACAGGGGGTGCTTGAGGCTTTCTTT.

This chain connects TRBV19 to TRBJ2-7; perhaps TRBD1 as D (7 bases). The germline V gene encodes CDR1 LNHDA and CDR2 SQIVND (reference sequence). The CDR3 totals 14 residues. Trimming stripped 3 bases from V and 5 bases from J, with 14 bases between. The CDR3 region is CASSMVQGRNEQYF. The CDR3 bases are TGTGCCAGTAGTATGGTACAGGGGAGGAACGAGCAGTACTTC.

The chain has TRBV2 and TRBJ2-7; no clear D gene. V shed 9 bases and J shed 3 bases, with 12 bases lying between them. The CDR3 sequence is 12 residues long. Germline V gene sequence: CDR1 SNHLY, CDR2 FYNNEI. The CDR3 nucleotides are TGTGCCAGTAGACTGGAGCTCTACGAGCAGTACTTC. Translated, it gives CASRLELYEQYF.

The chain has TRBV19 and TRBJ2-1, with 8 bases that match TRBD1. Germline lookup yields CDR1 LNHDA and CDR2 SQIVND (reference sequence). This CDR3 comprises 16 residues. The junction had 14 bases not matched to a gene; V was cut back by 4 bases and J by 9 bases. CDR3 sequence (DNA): TGTGCCAGTAGTAGATCCCGGGACAGGAGAAACGGTGAGCAGTTCTTC. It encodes CASSRSRDRRNGEQFF.

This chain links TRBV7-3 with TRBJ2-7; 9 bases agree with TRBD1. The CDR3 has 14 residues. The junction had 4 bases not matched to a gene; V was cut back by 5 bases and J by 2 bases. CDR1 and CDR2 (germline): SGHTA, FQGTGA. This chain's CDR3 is CASSPGTGPYEQYF. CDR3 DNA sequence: TGTGCCAGCAGCCCCGGGACAGGGCCCTACGAGCAGTACTTC.

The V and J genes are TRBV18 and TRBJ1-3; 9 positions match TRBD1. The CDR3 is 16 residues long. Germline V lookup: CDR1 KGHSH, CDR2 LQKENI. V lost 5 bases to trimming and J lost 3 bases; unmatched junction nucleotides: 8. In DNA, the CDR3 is TGTGCCAGCTCAGCCACGGACAGGGGAAGTGGAAACACCATATATTTT. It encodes CASSATDRGSGNTIYF.

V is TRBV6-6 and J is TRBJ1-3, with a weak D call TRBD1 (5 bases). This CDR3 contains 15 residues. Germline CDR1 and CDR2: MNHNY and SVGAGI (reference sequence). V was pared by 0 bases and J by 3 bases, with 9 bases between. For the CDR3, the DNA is TGTGCCAGCAGTTACTCTGGGACTTTTGGAAACACCATATATTTT. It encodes CASSYSGTFGNTIYF.

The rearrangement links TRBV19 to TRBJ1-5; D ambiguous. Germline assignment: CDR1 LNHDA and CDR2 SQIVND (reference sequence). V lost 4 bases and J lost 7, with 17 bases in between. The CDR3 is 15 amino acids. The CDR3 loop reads CASSTPTGFIQPQHF. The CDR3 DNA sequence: TGTGCCAGTAGTACCCCGACGGGTTTCATCCAGCCCCAGCATTTT.

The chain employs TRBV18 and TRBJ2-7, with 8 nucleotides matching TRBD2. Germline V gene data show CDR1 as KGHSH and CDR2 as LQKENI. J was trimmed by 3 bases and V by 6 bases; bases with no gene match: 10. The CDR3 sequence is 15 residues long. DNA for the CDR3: TGTGCCAGCTCCCCCACTAGCGGAGCCTTCTACGAGCAGTACTTC. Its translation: CASSPTSGAFYEQYF.

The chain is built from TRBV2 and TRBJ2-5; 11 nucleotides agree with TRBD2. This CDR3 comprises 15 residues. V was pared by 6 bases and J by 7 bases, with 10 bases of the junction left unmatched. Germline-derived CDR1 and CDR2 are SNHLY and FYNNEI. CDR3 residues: CASRLSGRASGTQYF. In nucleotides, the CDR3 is TGTGCCAGCAGGCTTAGCGGGAGGGCCTCAGGGACCCAGTACTTC.

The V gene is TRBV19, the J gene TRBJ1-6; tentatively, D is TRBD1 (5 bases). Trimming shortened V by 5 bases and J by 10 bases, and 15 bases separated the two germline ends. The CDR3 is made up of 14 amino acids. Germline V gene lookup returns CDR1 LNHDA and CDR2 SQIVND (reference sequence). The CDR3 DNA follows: TGTGCCAGTAGTTGGAAGGGGTTGGGCTCACCCCTCCACTTT. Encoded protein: CASSWKGLGSPLHF.

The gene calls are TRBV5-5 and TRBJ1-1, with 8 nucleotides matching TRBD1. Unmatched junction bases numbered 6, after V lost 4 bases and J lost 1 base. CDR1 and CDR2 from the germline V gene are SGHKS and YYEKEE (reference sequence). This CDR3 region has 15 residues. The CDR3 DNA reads TGTGCCAGCAGCCTCACCGGGACAGGGAACACTGAAGCTTTCTTT. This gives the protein CASSLTGTGNTEAFF.

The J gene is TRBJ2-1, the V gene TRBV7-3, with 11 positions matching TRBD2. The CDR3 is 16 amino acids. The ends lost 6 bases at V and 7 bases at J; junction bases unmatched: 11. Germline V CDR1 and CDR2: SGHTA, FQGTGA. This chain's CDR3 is CASRLGTSGLGNEQFF. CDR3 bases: TGTGCCAGCAGGTTGGGGACTAGCGGACTAGGGAATGAGCAGTTCTTC.

CDR3 protein: CASSPGQTISYEQYF. In nucleotides, the CDR3 is TGCGCCAGCAGCCCCGGACAGACGATCTCCTACGAGCAGTACTTC. The chain combines TRBV5-1 with TRBJ2-7, with a tentative D call TRBD1 (6 bases). This CDR3 comprises 15 residues. The germline CDR1 and CDR2 sequences are SGHRS and YFSETQ. V lost 4 bases, J lost 0 bases, and 14 bases lay in between.

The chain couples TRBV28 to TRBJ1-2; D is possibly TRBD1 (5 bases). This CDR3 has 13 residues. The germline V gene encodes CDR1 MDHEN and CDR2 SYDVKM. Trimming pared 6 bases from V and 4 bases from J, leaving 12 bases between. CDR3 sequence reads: CASRAQEGYGYTF. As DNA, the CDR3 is TGTGCCAGCAGAGCACAGGAGGGCTATGGCTACACCTTC.

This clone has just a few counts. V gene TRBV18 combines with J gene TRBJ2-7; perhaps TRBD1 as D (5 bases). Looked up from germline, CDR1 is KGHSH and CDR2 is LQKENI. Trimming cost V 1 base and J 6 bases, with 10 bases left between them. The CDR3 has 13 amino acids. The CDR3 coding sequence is TGTGCCAGCTCACCACAGGGGCGAGGCGAGCAGTACTTC. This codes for CASSPQGRGEQYF.

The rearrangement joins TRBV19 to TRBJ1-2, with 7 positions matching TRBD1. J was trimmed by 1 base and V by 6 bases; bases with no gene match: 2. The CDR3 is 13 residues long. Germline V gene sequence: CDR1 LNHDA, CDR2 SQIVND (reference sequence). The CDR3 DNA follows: TGTGCCAGTAGCAGGGGGATTAACTATGGCTACACCTTC. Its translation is CASSRGINYGYTF.

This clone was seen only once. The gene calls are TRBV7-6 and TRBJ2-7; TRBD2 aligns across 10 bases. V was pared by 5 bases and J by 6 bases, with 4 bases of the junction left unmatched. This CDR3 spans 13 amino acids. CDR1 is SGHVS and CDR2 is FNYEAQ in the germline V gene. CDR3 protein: CASSPSGSGEQYF. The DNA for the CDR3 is TGTGCCAGCAGCCCTAGCGGGAGTGGCGAGCAGTACTTC.

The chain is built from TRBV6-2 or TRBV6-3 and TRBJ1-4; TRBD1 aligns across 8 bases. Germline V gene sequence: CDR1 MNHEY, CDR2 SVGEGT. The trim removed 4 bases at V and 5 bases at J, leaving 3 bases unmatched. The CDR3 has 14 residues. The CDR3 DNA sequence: TGTGCCAGCAGTTCGACAGGGGTGAATGAAAAACTGTTTTTT. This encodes CASSSTGVNEKLFF.

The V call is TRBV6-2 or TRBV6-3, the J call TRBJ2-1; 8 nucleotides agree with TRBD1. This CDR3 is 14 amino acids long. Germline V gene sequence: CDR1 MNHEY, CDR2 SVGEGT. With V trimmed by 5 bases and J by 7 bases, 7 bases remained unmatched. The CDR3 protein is CASSRTGSENEQFF. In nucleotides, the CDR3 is TGTGCCAGCAGTAGGACAGGGTCGGAAAATGAGCAGTTCTTC.

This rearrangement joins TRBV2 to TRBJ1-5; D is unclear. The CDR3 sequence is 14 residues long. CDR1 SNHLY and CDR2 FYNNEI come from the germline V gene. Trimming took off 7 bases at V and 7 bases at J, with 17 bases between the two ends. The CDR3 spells CASTQAGLDQPQHF. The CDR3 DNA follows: TGTGCCAGCACTCAAGCGGGCTTAGACCAGCCCCAGCATTTT.

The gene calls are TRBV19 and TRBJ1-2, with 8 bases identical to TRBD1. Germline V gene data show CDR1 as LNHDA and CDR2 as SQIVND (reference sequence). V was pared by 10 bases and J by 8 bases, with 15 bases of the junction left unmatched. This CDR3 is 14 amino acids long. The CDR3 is CATSGQGNLEGYTF. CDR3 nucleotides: TGTGCCACCAGCGGACAGGGCAATCTGGAAGGCTACACCTTC.

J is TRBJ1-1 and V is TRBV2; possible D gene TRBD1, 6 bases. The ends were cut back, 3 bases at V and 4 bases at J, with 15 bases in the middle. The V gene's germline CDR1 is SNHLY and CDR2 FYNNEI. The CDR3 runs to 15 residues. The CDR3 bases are TGTGCCAGCAGTGATCCGTGGCAGGGGTCCACTGAAGCTTTCTTT. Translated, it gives CASSDPWQGSTEAFF. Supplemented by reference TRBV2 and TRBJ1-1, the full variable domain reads EPEVTQTPSHQVTQMGQEVILRCVPISNHLYFYWYRQILGQKVEFLVSFYNNEISEKSEIFDDQFSVERPDGSNFTLKIRSTKLEDSAMYFCASSDPWQGSTEAFFGQGTRLTVV.